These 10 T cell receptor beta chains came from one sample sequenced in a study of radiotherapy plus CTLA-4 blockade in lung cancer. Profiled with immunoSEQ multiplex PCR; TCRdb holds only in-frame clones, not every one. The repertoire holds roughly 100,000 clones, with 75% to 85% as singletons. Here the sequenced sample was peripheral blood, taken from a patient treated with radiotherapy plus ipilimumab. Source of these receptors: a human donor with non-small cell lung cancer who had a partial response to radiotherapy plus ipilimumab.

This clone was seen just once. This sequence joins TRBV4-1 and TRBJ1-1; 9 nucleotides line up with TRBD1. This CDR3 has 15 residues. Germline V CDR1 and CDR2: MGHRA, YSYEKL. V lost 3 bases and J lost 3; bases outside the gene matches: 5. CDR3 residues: CASSHFGQGHTEAFF. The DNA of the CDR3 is TGCGCCAGCAGCCACTTCGGACAGGGGCACACTGAAGCTTTCTTT.

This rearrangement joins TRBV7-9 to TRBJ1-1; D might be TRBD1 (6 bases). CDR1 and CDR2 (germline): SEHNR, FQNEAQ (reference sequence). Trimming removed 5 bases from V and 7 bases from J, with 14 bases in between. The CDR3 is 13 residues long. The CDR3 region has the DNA TGTGCCAGCAGCACAGGGAAGGGTGGTGAAGCTTTCTTT. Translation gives CASSTGKGGEAFF.

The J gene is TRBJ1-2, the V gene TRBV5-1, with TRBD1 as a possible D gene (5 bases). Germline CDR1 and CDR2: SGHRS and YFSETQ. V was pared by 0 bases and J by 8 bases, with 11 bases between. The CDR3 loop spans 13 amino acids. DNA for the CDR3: TGCGCCAGCAGCTTGGTAGGGGAAAGGGGCTACACCTTC. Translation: CASSLVGERGYTF. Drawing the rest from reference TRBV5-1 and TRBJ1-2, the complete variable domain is KAGVTQTPRYLIKTRGQQVTLSCSPISGHRSVSWYQQTPGQGLQFLFEYFSETQRNKGNFPGRFSGRQFSNSRSEMNVSTLELGDSALYLCASSLVGERGYTFGSGTRLTVV.

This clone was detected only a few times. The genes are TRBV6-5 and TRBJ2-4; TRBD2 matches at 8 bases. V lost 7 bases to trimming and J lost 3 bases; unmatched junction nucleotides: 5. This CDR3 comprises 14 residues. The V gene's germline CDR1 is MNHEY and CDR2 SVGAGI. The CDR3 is CASNPGGGKNIQYF. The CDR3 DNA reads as TGTGCCAGCAATCCGGGGGGGGGCAAAAACATTCAGTACTTC.

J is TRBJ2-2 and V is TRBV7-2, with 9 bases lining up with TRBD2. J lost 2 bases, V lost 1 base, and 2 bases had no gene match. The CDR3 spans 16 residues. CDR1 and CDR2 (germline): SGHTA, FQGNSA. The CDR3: CASSLGLAVNTGELFF. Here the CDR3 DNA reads TGTGCCAGCAGCTTAGGACTAGCGGTCAACACCGGGGAGCTGTTTTTT.

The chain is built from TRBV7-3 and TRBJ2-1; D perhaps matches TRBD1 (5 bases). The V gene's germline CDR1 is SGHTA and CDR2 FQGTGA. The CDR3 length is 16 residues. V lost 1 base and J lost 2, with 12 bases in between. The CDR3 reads CASSLMSGLAYNEQFF. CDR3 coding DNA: TGTGCCAGCAGCTTAATGTCAGGGCTGGCCTACAATGAGCAGTTCTTC.

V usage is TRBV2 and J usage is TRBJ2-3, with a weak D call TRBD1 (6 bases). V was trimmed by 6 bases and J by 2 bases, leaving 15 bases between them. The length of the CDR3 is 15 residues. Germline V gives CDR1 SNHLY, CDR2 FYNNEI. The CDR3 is CASRGQWGITDTQYF. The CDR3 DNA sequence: TGTGCCAGCAGAGGACAGTGGGGGATCACAGATACGCAGTATTTT.

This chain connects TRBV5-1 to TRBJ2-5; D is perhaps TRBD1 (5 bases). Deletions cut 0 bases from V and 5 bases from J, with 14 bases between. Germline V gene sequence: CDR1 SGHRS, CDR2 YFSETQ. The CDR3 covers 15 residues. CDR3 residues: CASSLEPGSMETQYF. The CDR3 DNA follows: TGCGCCAGCAGCTTGGAGCCAGGGTCGATGGAGACCCAGTACTTC.

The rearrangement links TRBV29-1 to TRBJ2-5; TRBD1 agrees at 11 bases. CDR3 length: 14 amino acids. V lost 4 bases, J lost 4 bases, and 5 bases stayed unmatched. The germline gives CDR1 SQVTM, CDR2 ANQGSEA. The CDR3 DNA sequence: TGCAGCGTTGTCCTCGGGACAGGGGGAGAGACCCAGTACTTC. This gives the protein CSVVLGTGGETQYF.

The CDR3 DNA is TGTGCCAGCTCACCAGGGCCCCCGAACACTGAAGCTTTCTTT. It yields the protein CASSPGPPNTEAFF. The chain has TRBV18 and TRBJ1-1; D remains unclear. This CDR3 has 14 amino acids. Trimming removed 2 bases at V and 1 base at J, with 8 bases between. CDR1 and CDR2 from the germline V gene are KGHSH and LQKENI.